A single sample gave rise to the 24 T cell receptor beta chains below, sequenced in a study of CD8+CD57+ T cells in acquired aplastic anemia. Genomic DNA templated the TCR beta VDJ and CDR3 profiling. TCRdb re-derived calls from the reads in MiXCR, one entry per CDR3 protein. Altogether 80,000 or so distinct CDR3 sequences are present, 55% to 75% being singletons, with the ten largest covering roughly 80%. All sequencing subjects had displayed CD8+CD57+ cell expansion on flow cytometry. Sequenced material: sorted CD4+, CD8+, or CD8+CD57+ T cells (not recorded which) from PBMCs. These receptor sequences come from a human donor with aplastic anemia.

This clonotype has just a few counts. CDR3 sequence: CAISGRDSSYEQYF. CDR3 nucleotides: TGTGCCATCAGTGGCCGGGACTCGTCCTACGAGCAGTACTTC. J is TRBJ2-7 and V is TRBV10-3, with a tentative D call TRBD2 (6 bases). V dropped 4 bases and J dropped 1 base, with 11 bases sitting between them. Germline CDR1 ENHRY, CDR2 SYGVKD. There are 14 residues in the CDR3.

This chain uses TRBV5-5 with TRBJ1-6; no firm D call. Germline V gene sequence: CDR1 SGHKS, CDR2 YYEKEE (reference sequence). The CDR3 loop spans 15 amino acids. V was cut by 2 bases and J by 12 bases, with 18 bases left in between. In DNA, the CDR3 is TGTGCCAGCAGCTTCCGGCCCTTCAGTAATCAACCCCTCCACTTT. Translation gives CASSFRPFSNQPLHF. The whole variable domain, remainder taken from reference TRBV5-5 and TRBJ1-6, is DAGVTQSPTHLIKTRGQQVTLRCSPISGHKSVSWYQQVLGQGPQFIFQYYEKEERGRGNFPDRFSARQFPNYSSELNVNALLLGDSALYLCASSFRPFSNQPLHFGNGTRLTVT.

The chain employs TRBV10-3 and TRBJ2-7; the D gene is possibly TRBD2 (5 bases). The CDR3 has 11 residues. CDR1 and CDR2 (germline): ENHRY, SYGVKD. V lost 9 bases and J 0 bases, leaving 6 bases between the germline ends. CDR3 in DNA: TGTGCCATGAGGGACTCCTACGAGCAGTACTTC. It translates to CAMRDSYEQYF.

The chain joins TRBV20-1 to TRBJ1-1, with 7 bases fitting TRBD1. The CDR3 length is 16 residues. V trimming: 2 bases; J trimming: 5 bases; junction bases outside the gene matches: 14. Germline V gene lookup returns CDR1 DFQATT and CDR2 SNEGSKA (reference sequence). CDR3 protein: CSARKIPQGKATEAFF. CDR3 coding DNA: TGCAGTGCTAGAAAAATCCCACAGGGGAAGGCAACTGAAGCTTTCTTT.

CDR3 region: CATSRVGAYTEAFF. Written as DNA, the CDR3 is TGTGCCACCAGCAGAGTCGGGGCTTACACTGAAGCTTTCTTT. The J gene is TRBJ1-1, the V gene TRBV15; maybe TRBD1 (5 bases). Germline V lookup: CDR1 LNHNV, CDR2 YYDKDF (reference sequence). V was trimmed by 1 base and J by 3 bases, leaving 9 bases between them. CDR3 length: 14 amino acids.

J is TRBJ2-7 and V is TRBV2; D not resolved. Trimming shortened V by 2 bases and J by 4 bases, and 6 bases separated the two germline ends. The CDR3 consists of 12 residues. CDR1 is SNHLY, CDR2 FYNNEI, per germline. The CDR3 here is CASSEMLYEQYF. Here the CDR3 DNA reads TGTGCCAGCAGTGAAATGCTGTACGAGCAGTACTTC.

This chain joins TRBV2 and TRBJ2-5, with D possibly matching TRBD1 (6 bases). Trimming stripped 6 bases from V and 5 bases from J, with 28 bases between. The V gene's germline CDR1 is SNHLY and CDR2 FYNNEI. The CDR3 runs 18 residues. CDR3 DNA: TGTGCCAGCAGCCACCCGCAAGAGGGGGAACAACCCGTTGAGACCCAGTACTTC. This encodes CASSHPQEGEQPVETQYF. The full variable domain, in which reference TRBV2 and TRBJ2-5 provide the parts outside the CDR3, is EPEVTQTPSHQVTQMGQEVILRCVPISNHLYFYWYRQILGQKVEFLVSFYNNEISEKSEIFDDQFSVERPDGSNFTLKIRSTKLEDSAMYFCASSHPQEGEQPVETQYFGPGTRLLVL.

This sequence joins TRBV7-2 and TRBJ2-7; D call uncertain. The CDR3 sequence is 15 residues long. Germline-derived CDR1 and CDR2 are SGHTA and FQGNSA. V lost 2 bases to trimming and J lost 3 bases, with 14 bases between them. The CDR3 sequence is CASSLIAHSGYEQYF. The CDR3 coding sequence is TGTGCCAGCAGCTTAATCGCCCATTCAGGCTACGAGCAGTACTTC.

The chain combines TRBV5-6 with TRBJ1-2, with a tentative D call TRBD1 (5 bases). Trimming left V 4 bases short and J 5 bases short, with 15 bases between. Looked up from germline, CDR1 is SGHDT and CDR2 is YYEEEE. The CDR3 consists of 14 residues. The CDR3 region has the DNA TGTGCCAGCAGCCCGGCCGGGGGTGCTTATGGCTACACCTTC. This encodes CASSPAGGAYGYTF.

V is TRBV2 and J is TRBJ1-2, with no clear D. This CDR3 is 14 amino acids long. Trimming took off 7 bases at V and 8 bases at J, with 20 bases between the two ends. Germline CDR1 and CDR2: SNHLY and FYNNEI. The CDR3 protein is CASTEVDGFRGYTF. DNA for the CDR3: TGTGCCAGCACTGAGGTCGACGGGTTTAGGGGCTACACCTTC.

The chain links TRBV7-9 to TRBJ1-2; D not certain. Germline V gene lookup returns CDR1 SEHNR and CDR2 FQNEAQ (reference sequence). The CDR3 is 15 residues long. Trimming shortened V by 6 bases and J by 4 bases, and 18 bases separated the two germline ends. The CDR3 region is CASSSPAGPSYGYTF. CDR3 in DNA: TGTGCCAGCAGTTCACCAGCCGGACCTAGCTATGGCTACACCTTC.

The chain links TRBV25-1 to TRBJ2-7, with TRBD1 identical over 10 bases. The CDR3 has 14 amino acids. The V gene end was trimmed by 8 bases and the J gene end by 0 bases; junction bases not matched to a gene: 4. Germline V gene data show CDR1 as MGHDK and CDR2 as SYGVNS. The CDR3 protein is CASGRTGGSYEQYF. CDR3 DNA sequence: TGTGCCAGCGGACGGACAGGGGGCTCCTACGAGCAGTACTTC.

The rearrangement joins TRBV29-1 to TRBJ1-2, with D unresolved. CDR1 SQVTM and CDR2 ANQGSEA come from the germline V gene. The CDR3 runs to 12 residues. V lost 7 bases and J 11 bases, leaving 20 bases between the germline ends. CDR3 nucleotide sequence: TGCAGCGCCGCTTCCCTCCGATCCTTTTACACCTTC. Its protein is CSAASLRSFYTF.

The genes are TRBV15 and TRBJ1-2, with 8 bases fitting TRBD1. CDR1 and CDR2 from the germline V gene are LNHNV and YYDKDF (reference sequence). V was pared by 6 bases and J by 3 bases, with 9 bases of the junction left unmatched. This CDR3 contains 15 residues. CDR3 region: CATSFPGTGDYGYTF. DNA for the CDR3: TGTGCCACCAGTTTTCCCGGGACAGGCGACTATGGCTACACCTTC.

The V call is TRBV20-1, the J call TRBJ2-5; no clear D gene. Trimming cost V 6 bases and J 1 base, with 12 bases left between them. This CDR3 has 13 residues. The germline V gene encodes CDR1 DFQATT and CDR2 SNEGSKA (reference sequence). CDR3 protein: CSAFDRTQETQYF. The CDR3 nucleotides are TGCAGTGCCTTTGACCGAACCCAAGAGACCCAGTACTTC.

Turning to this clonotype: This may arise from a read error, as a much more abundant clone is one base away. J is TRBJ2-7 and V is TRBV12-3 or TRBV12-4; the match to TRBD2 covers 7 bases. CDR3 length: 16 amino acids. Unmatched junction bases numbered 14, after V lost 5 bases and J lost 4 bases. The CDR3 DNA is TGTGCCAGCAGTACTAACTGGGGGGGAAACGGGTACGAGCAGTACTTC. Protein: CASSTNWGGNGYEQYF.

The DNA for the CDR3 is TGCGCCAGCAGCCCGGGACCCGAAAGATACGAGCAGTACTTC. Protein: CASSPGPERYEQYF. The chain has TRBV5-1 and TRBJ2-7; D tentatively fits TRBD1 or TRBD2 (5 bases each). Germline CDR1 and CDR2: SGHRS and YFSETQ. V lost 4 bases and J lost 4, with 15 bases in between. This CDR3 comprises 14 residues.

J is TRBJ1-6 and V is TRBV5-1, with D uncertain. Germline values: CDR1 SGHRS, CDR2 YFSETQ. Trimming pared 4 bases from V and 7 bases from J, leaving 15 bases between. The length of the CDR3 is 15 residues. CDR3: CASSRETSTNSPLHF. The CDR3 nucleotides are TGCGCCAGCAGCCGGGAGACCAGCACAAATTCACCCCTCCACTTT.

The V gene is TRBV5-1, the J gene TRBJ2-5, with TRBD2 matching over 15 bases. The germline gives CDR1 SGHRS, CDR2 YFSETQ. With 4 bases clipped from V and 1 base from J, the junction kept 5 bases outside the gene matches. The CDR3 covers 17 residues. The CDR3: CASSPGTSGGTQETQYF. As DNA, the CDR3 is TGCGCCAGCAGCCCTGGGACTAGCGGGGGGACCCAAGAGACCCAGTACTTC.

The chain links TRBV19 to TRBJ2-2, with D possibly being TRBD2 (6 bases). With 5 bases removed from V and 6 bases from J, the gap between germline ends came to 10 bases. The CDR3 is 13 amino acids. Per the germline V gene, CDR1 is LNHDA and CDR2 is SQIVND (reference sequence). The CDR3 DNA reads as TGTGCCAGTAGTGTGGGACTGGCCGGGGAGCTGTTTTTT. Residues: CASSVGLAGELFF.

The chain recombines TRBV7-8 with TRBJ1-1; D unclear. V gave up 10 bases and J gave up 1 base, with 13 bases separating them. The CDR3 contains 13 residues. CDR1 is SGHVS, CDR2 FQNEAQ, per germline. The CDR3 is CANRRVGNTEAFF. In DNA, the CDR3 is TGTGCCAACCGGAGGGTTGGGAACACTGAAGCTTTCTTT.

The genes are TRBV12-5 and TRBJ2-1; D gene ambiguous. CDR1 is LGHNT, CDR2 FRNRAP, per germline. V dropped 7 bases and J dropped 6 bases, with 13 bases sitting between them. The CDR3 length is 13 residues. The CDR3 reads CASAVGDLNEQFF. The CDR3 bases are TGTGCTAGTGCCGTCGGAGATCTCAATGAGCAGTTCTTC.

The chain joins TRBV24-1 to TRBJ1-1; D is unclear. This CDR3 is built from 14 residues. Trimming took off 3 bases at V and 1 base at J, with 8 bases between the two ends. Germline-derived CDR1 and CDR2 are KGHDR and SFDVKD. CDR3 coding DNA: TGTGCCACCAGTGATACCGGACGGAACACTGAAGCTTTCTTT. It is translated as CATSDTGRNTEAFF.

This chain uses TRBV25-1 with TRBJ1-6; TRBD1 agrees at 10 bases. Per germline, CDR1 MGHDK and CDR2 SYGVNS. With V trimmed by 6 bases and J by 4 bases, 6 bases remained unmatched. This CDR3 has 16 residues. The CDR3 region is CASRETGGSYNSPLHF. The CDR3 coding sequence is TGTGCCAGCAGGGAGACAGGGGGCTCATATAATTCACCCCTCCACTTT.